This is a list of T cell receptor beta chains from one sample in a study of blood T cell repertoires in COVID-19. The assay was immunoSEQ multiplex PCR, and TCRdb's table has in-frame clones only and misses some. The top ten clones hold 9.5% to 10% of a sample with about 220,000 clones, more than 65% of them seen once. Sequenced input: peripheral blood. The receptors originated from a man aged 50 to 59 with active or convalescent COVID-19. Each CDR3 is given with its conserved first and last residue. The order of the fields is J gene, D gene, clone size, V gene, CDR3 protein, CDR3 DNA. A D gene is named only where the DNA matches it firmly. Some rows have no size entry. The others give once, few or many, or a class for an expanded clone.

>TRBJ1-1|NA|NA|TRBV25-1
CASRNTQVSEAFF
TGTGCCAGCAGGAATACACAGGTATCTGAAGCTTTCTTT
>TRBJ1-2|TRBD1|once|TRBV5-4
CASSPRDRVSGYTF
TGTGCCAGCAGCCCCCGGGACAGGGTATCTGGCTACACCTTC
>TRBJ1-1|NA|NA|TRBV7-2
CASSLDRVPTEAFF
TGTGCCAGCAGCTTAGACAGGGTTCCCACTGAAGCTTTCTTT
>TRBJ2-6|NA|few|TRBV14
CASSPLSGRGSSGANVLTF
TGTGCCAGCAGCCCCCTCTCTGGGCGGGGTAGCTCTGGGGCCAACGTCCTGACTTTC
>TRBJ2-1|TRBD2|once|TRBV5-5
CASSLAGGGYNEQFF
TGTGCCAGCAGCCTAGCGGGGGGCGGGTACAATGAGCAGTTCTTC
>TRBJ2-3|TRBD1|NA|TRBV19
CASSPRTGESTDTQYF
TGTGCCAGTAGTCCCAGGACAGGGGAAAGCACAGATACGCAGTATTTT
>TRBJ2-3|TRBD2|NA|TRBV5-4
CASSFGGARNTQYF
TGTGCCAGCAGCTTCGGGGGGGCCCGGAATACGCAGTATTTT
>TRBJ1-4|NA|NA|TRBV2
CASSLQGTNEKLFF
TGTGCCAGCAGTTTACAGGGAACTAATGAAAAACTGTTTTTT
>TRBJ1-1|TRBD1|NA|TRBV7-9
CASSFGQGTTEAFF
TGTGCCAGCAGCTTCGGACAGGGAACCACTGAAGCTTTCTTT
>TRBJ2-5|NA|NA|TRBV7-8
CASSRGTQETQYF
TGTGCCAGCAGCAGGGGGACCCAAGAGACCCAGTACTTC
>TRBJ2-7|TRBD2|NA|TRBV7-2
CASSLETSGGYEQYF
TGTGCCAGCAGCTTAGAGACTAGCGGGGGCTACGAGCAGTACTTC
>TRBJ1-2|TRBD1|NA|TRBV5-1
CASSWTGKGYGYTF
TGCGCCAGCAGCTGGACAGGGAAAGGCTATGGCTACACCTTC
>TRBJ2-2|TRBD2|NA|TRBV19
CASRDSGRARTGELFF
TGTGCCAGTAGAGATAGCGGGAGGGCCAGAACCGGGGAGCTGTTTTTT
>TRBJ1-1|NA|NA|TRBV9
CASSVEGVRDTEAFF
TGTGCCAGCAGCGTAGAGGGGGTTCGGGACACTGAAGCTTTCTTT
>TRBJ1-2|NA|NA|TRBV2
CAKYSYGYTF
TGTGCCAAATACAGTTATGGCTACACCTTC
>TRBJ1-1|NA|NA|TRBV5-1
CASSPLGGVNTEAFF
TGCGCCAGCAGCCCCCTGGGAGGGGTGAACACTGAAGCTTTCTTT
>TRBJ1-2|TRBD1|once|TRBV3-1/TRBV3-2
CASSQELLGTGDYGYTF
TGTGCCAGCAGCCAAGAATTGTTAGGAACAGGGGACTATGGCTACACCTTC
>TRBJ1-2|NA|NA|TRBV20-1
CSATNSYGYTF
TGCAGTGCTACGAACAGCTATGGCTACACCTTC
>TRBJ2-2|NA|NA|TRBV12-3/TRBV12-4
CASSYERLGELFF
TGTGCCAGCAGTTACGAGAGGCTGGGGGAGCTGTTTTTT
>TRBJ1-6|TRBD1|NA|TRBV7-3
CATLDRQNSPLHF
TGTGCCACCCTGGACAGGCAAAATTCACCCCTCCACTTT
>TRBJ2-7|TRBD2|NA|TRBV7-2
CASSISSGSYYEQYF
TGTGCCAGCAGCATCTCTAGCGGGAGTTACTACGAGCAGTACTTC
>TRBJ2-3|TRBD2|NA|TRBV30
CAWSVRAGGLTDTQYF
TGTGCCTGGAGTGTGAGGGCGGGGGGGCTCACAGATACGCAGTATTTT
>TRBJ1-6|TRBD1|NA|TRBV6-5
CASKPHRGDNSPLHF
TGTGCCAGCAAACCCCACAGGGGAGACAATTCACCCCTCCACTTT
>TRBJ2-6|NA|NA|TRBV15
CATSRVAFSGANVLTF
TGTGCCACCAGCAGAGTAGCTTTCTCTGGGGCCAACGTCCTGACTTTC
>TRBJ1-5|TRBD1|NA|TRBV6-2/TRBV6-3
CASSRQGNQPQHF
TGTGCCAGCAGTCGACAGGGAAATCAGCCCCAGCATTTT
>TRBJ1-1|NA|NA|TRBV12-3/TRBV12-4
CASSFVRSEAFF
TGTGCCAGCAGTTTTGTTAGATCTGAAGCTTTCTTT
>TRBJ2-1|TRBD2|NA|TRBV9
CASSAGTSGSAYNEQFF
TGTGCCAGCAGTGCCGGGACTAGCGGGAGCGCCTACAATGAGCAGTTCTTC
>TRBJ2-1|TRBD1|NA|TRBV5-6
CASSLEGQEKYNEQFF
TGTGCCAGCAGCTTGGAGGGACAGGAGAAATACAATGAGCAGTTCTTC
>TRBJ2-3|NA|NA|TRBV5-4
CASRSPVTDTQYF
TGTGCCAGCAGGTCACCGGTCACAGATACGCAGTATTTT
>TRBJ2-2|TRBD1|NA|TRBV10-3
CAISEGTGDPGELFF
TGTGCCATCAGTGAGGGGACAGGGGACCCCGGGGAGCTGTTTTTT
>TRBJ2-1|TRBD1|NA|TRBV15
CATKDGGTGFYNEQFF
TGTGCCACTAAGGACGGCGGGACAGGGTTCTACAATGAGCAGTTCTTC
>TRBJ1-2|TRBD1|few|TRBV5-6
CASSYMDRNYGYTF
TGTGCCAGCAGCTACATGGACAGGAATTATGGCTACACCTTC
>TRBJ2-3|TRBD2|NA|TRBV7-8
CASSPRGGPDTQYF
TGTGCCAGCAGCCCCCGGGGGGGCCCAGATACGCAGTATTTT
>TRBJ1-2|TRBD1|NA|TRBV7-2
CASSSRTGGGNYGYTF
TGTGCCAGCAGTTCCAGGACAGGGGGTGGAAACTATGGCTACACCTTC
>TRBJ2-7|NA|NA|TRBV21-1
CASSKALWRAGGGPYEQYF
TGTGCCAGCAGCAAAGCGCTTTGGAGGGCGGGAGGGGGACCCTACGAGCAGTACTTC
>TRBJ2-7|TRBD2|NA|TRBV5-5
CASSLAGGPYEQYF
TGTGCCAGCAGCTTGGCGGGAGGGCCCTACGAGCAGTACTTC
>TRBJ1-5|NA|NA|TRBV19
CASSIVGLSNQPQHF
TGTGCCAGTAGTATTGTCGGACTTAGCAATCAGCCCCAGCATTTT
>TRBJ2-4|NA|NA|TRBV7-3
CASSFGLAKNIQYF
TGTGCCAGCAGCTTCGGACTAGCCAAAAACATTCAGTACTTC
>TRBJ2-7|NA|NA|TRBV2
CASSPWRGGAKYEQYF
TGTGCCAGCAGCCCCTGGCGTGGGGGCGCAAAATACGAGCAGTACTTC
>TRBJ2-2|NA|NA|TRBV2
CASSEMRLGTGELFF
TGTGCCAGCAGTGAAATGAGACTAGGCACCGGGGAGCTGTTTTTT
>TRBJ2-2|TRBD1|NA|TRBV5-1
CASSVGTGGGELFF
TGCGCCAGCAGCGTCGGGACAGGGGGCGGGGAGCTGTTTTTT
>TRBJ1-2|NA|NA|TRBV7-2
CASSPEVGGSYTF
TGTGCCAGCAGTCCCGAGGTGGGGGGTAGCTACACCTTC
>TRBJ2-2|TRBD2|NA|TRBV10-2
CASSDPPGLAGVTGELFF
TGCGCCAGCAGTGACCCGCCGGGACTAGCGGGGGTTACCGGGGAGCTGTTTTTT
>TRBJ2-1|NA|NA|TRBV7-3
CASSHGLARSEQFF
TGTGCCAGCAGCCACGGGCTAGCCAGGAGTGAGCAGTTCTTC
>TRBJ1-5|NA|NA|TRBV19
CASSIFGGPDQPQHF
TGTGCCAGTAGTATTTTCGGGGGGCCGGATCAGCCCCAGCATTTT
>TRBJ2-2|NA|NA|TRBV7-9
CASSLSDSYESGELFF
TGTGCCAGCAGCTTATCGGACAGCTACGAGAGCGGGGAGCTGTTTTTT
>TRBJ2-7|TRBD1|NA|TRBV6-6
CASSYSIQGAYEQYF
TGTGCCAGCAGTTACTCGATCCAGGGGGCCTACGAGCAGTACTTC
>TRBJ2-7|TRBD2|NA|TRBV9
CASSGTSGSIHEQYF
TGTGCCAGCAGCGGAACTAGCGGGAGTATCCACGAGCAGTACTTC
>TRBJ2-3|TRBD1|NA|TRBV18
CASSPTGLTDTQYF
TGTGCCAGCTCGCCGACAGGGCTGACAGATACGCAGTATTTT
>TRBJ1-1|NA|NA|TRBV5-5
CASSLFRGEAFF
TGTGCCAGCAGCTTGTTTCGGGGGGAAGCTTTCTTT
>TRBJ2-7|NA|NA|TRBV28
CASSFPSPYEQYF
TGTGCCAGCAGTTTCCCCTCCCCCTACGAGCAGTACTTC
>TRBJ1-2|NA|NA|TRBV6-1
CASSETTGFGGYTF
TGTGCCAGCAGTGAAACCACAGGGTTCGGTGGCTACACCTTC
>TRBJ2-1|NA|NA|TRBV19
CASSIWAVPYNEQFF
TGTGCCAGTAGTATCTGGGCAGTTCCCTACAATGAGCAGTTCTTC
>TRBJ2-7|NA|NA|TRBV29-1
CSVEGQSTSYEQYF
TGCAGCGTTGAAGGACAGTCAACCTCCTACGAGCAGTACTTC